This T cell receptor beta chain emerged from a study of blood T cell repertoires in COVID-19. Study in general: Material from acute and convalescent COVID-19 was sourced from the United States, Italy and Spain.

Germline V CDR1 and CDR2: SGHRS, YFSETQ. The CDR3 is 14 residues long. J lost 5 bases, V lost 8 bases, and 12 bases had no gene match. This clone was found a few times. Per the original methods: For nucleated cells, counts were estimated from reference gene primer amplification. TCRdb's table, derived via immunoSEQ multiplex PCR, lists solely in-frame clones and lacks some. V, J and clone size derive from that table, while D and trimming were established from the DNA sequence. Among roughly 130,000 clones listed, roughly nine tenths were seen once. The sequence was collected from a man over 45 with active COVID-19. Specimen: peripheral blood. The chain recombines TRBV5-1 with TRBJ1-1, with TRBD1 matching 7 bases. CDR3 sequence reads: CASRETGVGTEAFF. In DNA, the CDR3 is TGCGCCAGTAGGGAAACAGGGGTTGGGACTGAAGCTTTCTTT.